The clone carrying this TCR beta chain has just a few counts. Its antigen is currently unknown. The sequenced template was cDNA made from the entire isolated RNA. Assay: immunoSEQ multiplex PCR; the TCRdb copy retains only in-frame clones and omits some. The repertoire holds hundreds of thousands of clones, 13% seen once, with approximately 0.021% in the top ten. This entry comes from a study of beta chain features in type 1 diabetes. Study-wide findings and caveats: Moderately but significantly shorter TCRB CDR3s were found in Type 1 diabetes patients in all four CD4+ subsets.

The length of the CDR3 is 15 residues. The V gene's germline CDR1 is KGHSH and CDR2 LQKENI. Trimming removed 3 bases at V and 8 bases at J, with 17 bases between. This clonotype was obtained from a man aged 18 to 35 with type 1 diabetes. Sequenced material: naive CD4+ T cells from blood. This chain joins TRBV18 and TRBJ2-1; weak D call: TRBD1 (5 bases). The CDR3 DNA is TGTGCCAGCTCACCGGTAGGGGTGCCCGGGTATGAGCAGTTCTTC. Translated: CASSPVGVPGYEQFF.